The entry below gives a single T cell receptor beta chain sequence along with its context. The antigen is unknown. Following 10 days of culture, CD4+ T cells were isolated. All study participants received two doses of BNT162b2 or mRNA-1273 vaccine. This sample stems from a study of vaccination effects on CD4 cells after COVID-19. Method: immunoSEQ multiplex PCR; TCRdb's copy keeps in-frame clones and lacks some. The profile shows some 66,000 clones, around 80% of them singletons. Germline assignment: CDR1 SGHRS and CDR2 YFSETQ. This CDR3 has 16 amino acids. J lost 0 bases, V lost 0 bases, and 2 bases had no gene match. Findings and limits, study-wide: Vaccine-induced clones in healthy vaccinees cross-reacted with common cold coronaviruses in only 1 of 255 cases.

The chain carries TRBV5-1 and TRBJ2-7, with 11 bases lining up with TRBD1. The receptor was derived from a human donor who received a COVID-19 vaccine. Source: CD4+ T cells from PBMCs cultured without peptide, taken after COVID-19 vaccination. The CDR3: CASSLGGTGGSYEQYV. CDR3 DNA sequence: TGCGCCAGCAGCTTGGGGGGGACAGGGGGCTCCTACGAGCAGTACGTC.